These 25 T cell receptor beta chains share one sample of origin, sequenced in a study of T-cell reconstitution after alpha-beta-depleted transplantation in children. The library targeted TCRbeta and was prepared with unique molecular identifiers. Via MiXCR, TCRdb re-called the PCR reads, giving one row per CDR3 protein. The data show about 610,000 distinct CDR3 sequences, 10% to 13% seen once. Specimen: PBMCs from the stem cell graft donor, collected from the stem cell graft. Receptors originate from a human donor who donated a stem cell graft to a child with acute myeloid leukemia.

This clonotype was seen more than once but under ten times. This chain connects TRBV7-2 to TRBJ2-3, with 8 bases that match TRBD1. Germline V gene lookup returns CDR1 SGHTA and CDR2 FQGNSA. V lost 5 bases and J lost 2; bases outside the gene matches: 6. The CDR3 runs 15 residues. CDR3 in DNA: TGTGCCAGCAGCCCACGGGACAGGTACACAGATACGCAGTATTTT. Translating it yields CASSPRDRYTDTQYF.

V and J are TRBV12-3 or TRBV12-4 and TRBJ2-5; TRBD2 aligns across 10 bases. The CDR3 runs 13 residues. Trimming removed 10 bases from V and 5 bases from J; junction bases left unmatched: 7. The CDR3 sequence is CAIILAGDETQYF. The CDR3 coding sequence is TGTGCCATCATCCTAGCGGGAGATGAGACCCAGTACTTC.

The chain links TRBV7-9 to TRBJ1-3, with 7 bases lining up with TRBD1. V lost 5 bases to trimming and J lost 0 bases; unmatched junction nucleotides: 7. Germline values: CDR1 SEHNR, CDR2 FQNEAQ (reference sequence). This CDR3 is built from 16 residues. CDR3 loop: CASSALQGSSGNTIYF. In DNA form, the CDR3 reads TGTGCCAGCAGCGCCCTACAGGGGAGCTCTGGAAACACCATATATTTT. The full variable domain, completed using reference TRBV7-9 and TRBJ1-3, is DTGVSQNPRHKITKRGQNVTFRCDPISEHNRLYWYRQTLGQGPEFLTYFQNEAQLEKSRLLSDRFSAERPKGSFSTLEIQRTEQGDSAMYLCASSALQGSSGNTIYFGEGSWLTVV.

This rearrangement joins TRBV25-1 to TRBJ2-3, with TRBD1 matching over 8 bases. V lost 0 bases to trimming and J lost 2 bases; unmatched junction nucleotides: 4. Germline values: CDR1 MGHDK, CDR2 SYGVNS. The CDR3 length is 16 residues. The CDR3 nucleotides read TGTGCCAGCAGTGAATATCGACAGGGGTTCACAGATACGCAGTATTTT. It specifies CASSEYRQGFTDTQYF.

In this sample, this clonotype turned up a few times. The CDR3 is CSAAGTGPPDTQYF. DNA for the CDR3: TGCAGTGCAGCCGGGACAGGGCCCCCAGATACGCAGTATTTT. The chain employs TRBV20-1 and TRBJ2-3; 9 bases match TRBD1. CDR1 and CDR2 from the germline V gene are DFQATT and SNEGSKA (reference sequence). CDR3 length equals 14 residues. Trimming removed 6 bases from V and 4 bases from J; junction bases left unmatched: 8.

This clonotype was counted ten times or more. The gene calls are TRBV29-1 and TRBJ2-1, with D perhaps TRBD2 (5 bases). CDR3 length equals 16 residues. CDR1 is SQVTM and CDR2 is ANQGSEA in the germline V gene. Trimming cost V 3 bases and J 0 bases, with 15 bases left between them. In DNA form, the CDR3 reads TGCAGCGTTGACCAGTTTAGCGCGAGCTCCTACAATGAGCAGTTCTTC. The encoded protein is CSVDQFSASSYNEQFF.

In this sample, this clonotype turned up a few times. The rearrangement joins TRBV7-2 to TRBJ2-1; 8 nucleotides agree with TRBD2. CDR1 is SGHTA, CDR2 FQGNSA, per germline. The trim removed 3 bases at V and 6 bases at J, leaving 10 bases unmatched. The length of the CDR3 is 16 residues. The CDR3 DNA reads TGTGCCAGCAGCTTTTCCGGGACTAGTCTTCGCAATGAGCAGTTCTTC. It specifies CASSFSGTSLRNEQFF.

This clonotype appeared many times. J is TRBJ2-7 and V is TRBV25-1, with D tentatively TRBD1 or TRBD2 (5 bases each). V was trimmed by 8 bases and J by 10 bases, leaving 12 bases between them. Germline V lookup: CDR1 MGHDK, CDR2 SYGVNS. The CDR3 has 10 amino acids. The CDR3 region has the DNA TGTGCCAGCGGGACGGGCACTCAGTACTTC. Encoded protein: CASGTGTQYF.

This clonotype was seen ten or more times. The rearrangement uses TRBV29-1 and TRBJ2-3, with 10 nucleotides matching TRBD2. V dropped 7 bases and J dropped 11; count of bases not matched to a gene: 15. Per the germline V gene, CDR1 is SQVTM and CDR2 is ANQGSEA. The CDR3 sequence is 14 residues long. CDR3 nucleotide sequence: TGCAGCGCCGAAGGGACTAGCGTGAGGGGACAGCAGTATTTT. Its protein product is CSAEGTSVRGQQYF.

This clonotype was observed at least ten times. The chain links TRBV20-1 to TRBJ2-7, with 8 bases that match TRBD2. CDR1 DFQATT and CDR2 SNEGSKA come from the germline V gene (reference sequence). This CDR3 is built from 12 residues. J gave up 4 bases and V 2 bases, and 1 base lay outside the gene matches. CDR3 nucleotide sequence: TGCAGTGCTAGACTAGCGGGTTACGAGCAGTACTTC. It yields the protein CSARLAGYEQYF.

This clonotype was seen ten or more times. V is TRBV29-1 and J is TRBJ2-1; 9 positions agree with TRBD1. This CDR3 contains 14 residues. Germline CDR1 is SQVTM and CDR2 is ANQGSEA. The V and J ends lost 7 bases and 6 bases, in that order; junction bases with no gene match: 10. DNA for the CDR3: TGCAGCGGGGCGGGACAGGGTGTGTTCAATGAGCAGTTCTTC. Amino acids: CSGAGQGVFNEQFF.

Many counts were recorded for this clonotype. This chain connects TRBV4-2 to TRBJ1-4, with 9 bases aligning to TRBD1. CDR3 length: 14 amino acids. V shed 4 bases and J 5 bases; nucleotides not matched to a gene: 2. Per germline, CDR1 LGHNA and CDR2 YNFKEQ. Here the CDR3 DNA reads TGTGCCAGCAGCCCTGGGACAGGGAATGAAAAACTGTTTTTT. Amino acids: CASSPGTGNEKLFF.

In this sample, this clonotype turned up many times. The chain couples TRBV3-1 to TRBJ2-5; D unresolved. With 3 bases removed from V and 8 bases from J, the gap between germline ends came to 10 bases. There are 12 residues in the CDR3. Germline V gene lookup returns CDR1 LGHDT and CDR2 YNNKEL (reference sequence). CDR3 coding DNA: TGTGCCAGCAGCCATCTAGTTGGTACCCAGTACTTC. As protein: CASSHLVGTQYF.

This chain links TRBV27 with TRBJ2-3; tentatively, D is TRBD1 (5 bases). Germline V gene data show CDR1 as MNHEY and CDR2 as SMNVEV (reference sequence). The CDR3 is made up of 16 amino acids. Between the trimmed V and J ends, which lost 6 bases and 4 bases, there was a span of 20 bases. DNA of the CDR3: TGTGCCAGCAGACCCTTAGGTAGGGGCTCGGCAGATACGCAGTATTTT. It encodes CASRPLGRGSADTQYF.

The rearrangement uses TRBV7-2 and TRBJ1-2, with 10 bases identical to TRBD1. Germline-derived CDR1 and CDR2 are SGHTA and FQGNSA. V was pared by 7 bases and J by 7 bases, with 12 bases of the junction left unmatched. The CDR3 has 15 amino acids. The CDR3 loop is CASIDTLGQGGGYTF. CDR3 nucleotide sequence: TGTGCCAGCATCGATACTCTCGGACAGGGGGGTGGCTACACCTTC.

On this clonotype: The junction differs from germline at one of its ends, possibly a read error. This chain links TRBV7-2 with TRBJ2-1; 12 bases fit TRBD2. CDR1 and CDR2 (germline): SGHTA, FQGNSA. CDR3 length: 16 amino acids. The CDR3 sequence: CASRKGGTSGFESWVF. In nucleotides, the CDR3 is TGTGCCAGCAGGAAAGGGGGGACTAGCGGGTTTGAGTCGTGGGTCTTC.

This clonotype was counted between two and nine times. The V call is TRBV30, the J call TRBJ2-1; TRBD2 matches at 7 bases. CDR3 size: 14 residues. The junction had 8 bases not matched to a gene; V was cut back by 4 bases and J by 5 bases. The germline V gene has CDR1 GTSNPN and CDR2 SVGIG (reference sequence). The CDR3, as DNA: TGTGCCTGGACCGGCGCGGGAGCGGACAATGAGCAGTTCTTC. The encoded protein is CAWTGAGADNEQFF.

This chain uses TRBV29-1 with TRBJ2-2; no firm D call. CDR3 length: 15 residues. Germline V lookup: CDR1 SQVTM, CDR2 ANQGSEA. V was trimmed by 4 bases and J by 8 bases, leaving 20 bases between them. The CDR3, as DNA: TGCAGCGTTGTTCCCCCGGGTGCGGTTGTGGGGGAGCTGTTTTTT. Its protein is CSVVPPGAVVGELFF.

The sample holds many counts of this clonotype. The chain is built from TRBV2 and TRBJ2-7; 7 bases map to TRBD1. V was pared by 6 bases and J by 3 bases, with 2 bases of the junction left unmatched. The CDR3 extends over 12 amino acids. Germline V CDR1 and CDR2: SNHLY, FYNNEI. The CDR3 region has the DNA TGTGCCAGCAGGACAGGGTACTACGAGCAGTACTTC. Protein: CASRTGYYEQYF.

This clonotype came up a few times. The rearrangement links TRBV28 to TRBJ2-1; D unclear. Germline V gene sequence: CDR1 MDHEN, CDR2 SYDVKM. V gave up 5 bases and J gave up 1 base, with 12 bases separating them. The CDR3 is 15 amino acids. In nucleotides, the CDR3 is TGTGCCAGCAGTCCAGCAGATGGGTCCTACAATGAGCAGTTCTTC. Protein sequence: CASSPADGSYNEQFF.

The sample holds a few counts of this clonotype. The CDR3 loop is CASSVGGQGPYEQYF. CDR3 sequence (DNA): TGTGCCAGCAGCGTAGGGGGACAGGGTCCCTACGAGCAGTACTTC. V is TRBV9 and J is TRBJ2-7; TRBD1 matches 9 bases. The CDR3 has 15 residues. Trimming at V came to 0 bases and at J to 2 bases, leaving 3 bases not matched to a gene. Germline V gene lookup returns CDR1 SGDLS and CDR2 YYNGEE.

There are a few counts of this clonotype. The chain couples TRBV18 to TRBJ2-2, with 7 bases lining up with TRBD1. With V trimmed by 4 bases and J by 1 base, 12 bases remained unmatched. The CDR3 runs to 18 residues. Per the germline V gene, CDR1 is KGHSH and CDR2 is LQKENI. Written as DNA, the CDR3 is TGTGCCAGCTCACTCACTCCGGGACAGTTTATGAACACCGGGGAGCTGTTTTTT. It specifies CASSLTPGQFMNTGELFF.

The chain employs TRBV5-1 and TRBJ1-6; 9 bases are a match to TRBD1. Germline V gene data show CDR1 as SGHRS and CDR2 as YFSETQ. This CDR3 region has 15 residues. J lost 7 bases, V lost 4 bases, and 6 bases had no gene match. The CDR3 spells CASSRNRGPNSPLHF. CDR3 coding DNA: TGCGCCAGCAGCCGAAACAGGGGGCCGAATTCACCCCTCCACTTT. The whole variable domain, remainder taken from reference TRBV5-1 and TRBJ1-6, is KAGVTQTPRYLIKTRGQQVTLSCSPISGHRSVSWYQQTPGQGLQFLFEYFSETQRNKGNFPGRFSGRQFSNSRSEMNVSTLELGDSALYLCASSRNRGPNSPLHFGNGTRLTVT.

Comments on this clonotype: A read error may account for a junction end that differs from germline. This sequence joins TRBV2 and TRBJ2-1; 11 nucleotides match TRBD2. In germline, CDR1 is SNHLY, CDR2 FYNNEI. This CDR3 is built from 16 residues. The CDR3 DNA is TGTGCCAACAGTGAACAGCCGGGACTAGCGGACAATGAGCAGTTCTTC. Residues: CANSEQPGLADNEQFF.

This clonotype occurred a few times. The rearrangement links TRBV29-1 to TRBJ2-5; D may match TRBD1 or TRBD2 (5 bases each). This CDR3 spans 13 amino acids. The ends were cut back, 6 bases at V and 4 bases at J, with 15 bases in the middle. Germline V gene lookup returns CDR1 SQVTM and CDR2 ANQGSEA. Here the CDR3 reads CSVSGGWGETQYF. CDR3 DNA: TGCAGCGTGTCTGGGGGTTGGGGAGAGACCCAGTACTTC.